This T cell receptor beta chain derives from a study of tumor-infiltrating lymphocytes in primary liver carcinoma. Germline DNA was also extracted, and blood RNA was taken from unsorted whole blood. V lost 5 bases and J lost 3, with 13 bases in between. Germline lookup yields CDR1 SGHNT and CDR2 YYREEE (reference sequence). This CDR3 is built from 14 residues. A primer matching the constant region was used to make TCR beta cDNA from around 550 ng of total RNA. For TCR beta, libraries were produced by three nested multiplex PCR rounds using slightly modified ARM-PCR. A C-beta reverse primer and TRBV1-TRBV30 forward primers served in each of the first two PCR rounds, at 9 to 11 cycles apiece. TCRdb ran MiXCR on the multiplex PCR reads and lists one entry per CDR3 protein. The table has just over 300,000 distinct CDR3 sequences, 50% to 75% seen once.

This receptor was obtained from a woman younger than 45 with primary liver carcinoma and hepatitis B virus infection. The specimen sequenced was peripheral blood. The V gene is TRBV5-4, the J gene TRBJ2-3, with D unresolved. CDR3 in DNA: TGTGCCAGCAGTCAGCAGACTCGTACAGATACGCAGTATTTT. Residues: CASSQQTRTDTQYF. Complete variable domain (other parts from reference TRBV5-4 and TRBJ2-3): ETGVTQSPTHLIKTRGQQVTLRCSSQSGHNTVSWYQQALGQGPQFIFQYYREEENGRGNFPPRFSGLQFPNYSSELNVNALELDDSALYLCASSQQTRTDTQYFGPGTRLTVL.